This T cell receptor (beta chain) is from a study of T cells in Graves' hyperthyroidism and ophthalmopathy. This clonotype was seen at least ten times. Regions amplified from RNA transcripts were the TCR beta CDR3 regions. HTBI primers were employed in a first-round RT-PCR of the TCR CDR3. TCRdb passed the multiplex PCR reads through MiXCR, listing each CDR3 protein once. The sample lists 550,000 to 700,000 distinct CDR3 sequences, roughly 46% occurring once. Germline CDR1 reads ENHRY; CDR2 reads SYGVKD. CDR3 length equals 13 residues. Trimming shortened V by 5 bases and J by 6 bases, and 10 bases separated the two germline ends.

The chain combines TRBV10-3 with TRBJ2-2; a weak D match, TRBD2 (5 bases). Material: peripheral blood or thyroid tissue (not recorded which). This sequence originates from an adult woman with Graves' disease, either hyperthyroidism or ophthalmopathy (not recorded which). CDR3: CAISLTSAGELFF. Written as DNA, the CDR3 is TGTGCCATCAGTCTTACTAGTGCCGGGGAGCTGTTTTTT.